One sample yielded the 6 T cell receptor beta chains listed below, sequenced in a study of blood T cell repertoires in COVID-19. The table came from immunoSEQ multiplex PCR; TCRdb's copy has only in-frame clones and leaves some out. There are under 150,000 clones in the sample; approximately 87% occur only once, and roughly 3.8% lies in the top ten. The sample was PBMCs or T cells enriched from blood (not recorded which). The receptors shown here come from a man between 50 and 59 years old in a cohort exposed to, infected with or recovered from COVID-19 (not recorded which).

The gene calls are TRBV18 and TRBJ2-2, with a possible D match to TRBD1 (6 bases). Germline-derived CDR1 and CDR2 are KGHSH and LQKENI. The CDR3 runs 15 residues. The germline V and J ends were trimmed by 3 bases and 6 bases, with 14 bases remaining between them. This CDR3 reads CASSPSTGSSGELFF. CDR3 nucleotide sequence: TGTGCCAGCTCACCCTCGACAGGTTCGTCCGGGGAGCTGTTTTTT.

The chain couples TRBV6-2 or TRBV6-3 to TRBJ2-1; 14 nucleotides line up with TRBD2. Germline V CDR1 and CDR2: MNHEY, SVGEGT. The CDR3 runs to 15 residues. Germline trimming cut 5 bases from V and 9 bases from J; bases unmatched to any gene: 6. This CDR3 reads CASSRLAGGSSEQFF. The CDR3 DNA reads TGTGCCAGCAGTAGACTAGCGGGAGGGTCCTCTGAGCAGTTCTTC.

J is TRBJ2-1 and V is TRBV9, with D perhaps matching TRBD1 (5 bases). V was shortened by 4 bases and J by 1 base, with 15 bases between the two germline ends. Germline-derived CDR1 and CDR2 are SGDLS and YYNGEE. CDR3 length: 16 residues. CDR3 sequence reads: CASSFSRESSYNEQFF. The CDR3 bases are TGTGCCAGCAGCTTCAGCAGGGAAAGTTCCTACAATGAGCAGTTCTTC.

The chain carries TRBV5-1 and TRBJ2-3, with 8 bases that match TRBD2. Germline assignment: CDR1 SGHRS and CDR2 YFSETQ. CDR3 length: 14 residues. V trimming: 5 bases; J trimming: 2 bases; junction bases outside the gene matches: 4. The CDR3 DNA is TGCGCCAGCAGAGCGGGAGCGCCCACAGATACGCAGTATTTT. This encodes CASRAGAPTDTQYF.

The chain combines TRBV5-1 with TRBJ2-3, with 8 bases that match TRBD2. The trim removed 0 bases at V and 3 bases at J, leaving 6 bases unmatched. CDR1 is SGHRS, CDR2 YFSETQ, per germline. The CDR3 loop spans 16 amino acids. CDR3 nucleotides: TGCGCCAGCAGCTTGGTCCTAGCGGGCTCGACAGATACGCAGTATTTT. It translates to CASSLVLAGSTDTQYF.

The V gene is TRBV16, the J gene TRBJ2-3; maybe TRBD2 (6 bases). V was pared by 4 bases and J by 6 bases, with 8 bases between. In germline, CDR1 is KGHSY, CDR2 FQNENV. The CDR3 spans 12 residues. The CDR3 spells CASSPRGDTQYF. DNA for the CDR3: TGTGCCAGCAGCCCGCGGGGTGATACGCAGTATTTT.